This T cell receptor beta chain was recovered during a study of blood T cells in healthy people across ages (dated by TCRdb to between 2014 and 2017). General notes on the study: Template switching captured roughly one uniquely barcoded TCR beta cDNA molecule per two T cells in model experiments. To avoid experimental bias, donors of different ages were distributed randomly across sequencing lanes. Age-related changes in TCR beta repertoire diversity were measured in the study by deep sequencing normalized with unique cDNA molecular identifiers. Two additional independent replicas of 1 million unique cDNA reads from the same blood draw were analyzed for two donors (one aged 18 to 29 and one aged 80 or older). Donors were grouped into four age groups: young (average 16 years), middle-aged (39), aged (approximately 67) and long-lived (approximately 78).

This clonotype appeared many times. Its cognate antigen has yet to be identified. No much larger clone is present one base from it, and per-base qualities are unavailable. The germline V gene gives CDR1 as KGHSH and CDR2 as LQKENI. The V and J ends are trimmed by 3 bases and 0 bases, leaving 15 bases between them. Measured from the cysteine to the phenylalanine, the CDR3 is 17 residues long. The only DNA kept is the CDR3, 51 bases in frame from the first base. What the work shows at the level of the full study, not this receptor alone: Compared with the aged group, the long-lived group had more naive CD4+ T cells, fewer expanded clones and increased TCR diversity, a pattern suggesting age selection. Estimates of total diversity based on one million sequenced T cells were considered lower bounds and underestimates. The percentage of naive T cells measured by flow cytometry correlated strongly with observed TCR beta diversity. Observed TCR beta diversity per million T cells fell roughly linearly with age, and a significant reduction was already apparent by age around 40. Bulk unsorted PBMC profiling prevented conclusive comparison of naive and antigen-experienced compartments. Because the CMV infection status of the donors was unknown, age-related changes in expanded clonotypes may potentially have been confounded.

Library preparation employed 5' RACE. Sequencing was performed on an Illumina HiSeq 2500. A second PCR of roughly 6 to 11 cycles was run with a J-beta primer mix and a sample-barcoded 5' primer. A template-switch 5' adaptor carrying 12 random nucleotides introduced a unique molecular identifier onto each TCR beta cDNA molecule. Each sample yielded at least 3 million CDR3-containing paired-end reads. All of the RNA was converted into first-strand cDNA using the Mint cDNA synthesis kit, with a TRBC-specific oligonucleotide serving as the primer. Following uracil-DNA glycosylase treatment, all cDNA underwent a first 18-cycle PCR with the universal primers M1SS and BC2_uni_R. The original pipeline was this. For normalization, 1 million high-quality reads were randomly selected from each sample, with every read carrying a distinct molecular identifier. Instead of being binned into consensus sequences, reads that shared molecular identifiers were thrown out. MiTCR, set to a Q25 quality threshold and the strictest error-elimination algorithm, was used for CDR3 identification, clonotype clustering and error correction. A nonparametric unseen species model with Euler transformation was used to estimate lower-bound total TCR beta diversity. The public reads were reanalyzed by TCRdb: fastp trimming at Q25, MiXCR alignment, in-frame beta chains only. For every CDR3 protein sequence, its rows merge into one entry that carries the most common genes and DNA. The V and J calls were not made by the authors but by TCRdb's processing. The sample records fewer than 750,000 distinct CDR3 sequences, under 65% of which are singletons. Roughly 13% of the sample lies in the top ten.

Donors were under 40 systemically healthy Caucasian individuals from Russia aged roughly 6 to 100 years. Each donor gave around 9.8 milliliters of peripheral blood, collected into EDTA-treated Vacutainer tubes. Ficoll-Paque density-gradient centrifugation was used to isolate PBMCs, with at least 7 million per sample. Total RNA, at least 5 micrograms per sample, was extracted from PBMCs with Trizol reagent. For every donor, an aliquot of PBMCs went through flow cytometry to measure the percentages of naive CD45RAhigh/CD27high T cells. Here the chain combines TRBV18 and TRBJ2-1; the D gene is perhaps TRBD1, from 5 matching bases. Source material: blood. The TCR originated in a woman older than 75 in good health. Read as DNA, the sequence is TGTGCCAGCTCACCTCCGAGTGGGGCCAGCTCCTACAATGAGCAGTTCTTC. This gives the protein CASSPPSGASSYNEQFF.